One TCR beta chain is described in this entry. These data are taken from a study of cytomegalovirus exposure and HLA in healthy donors. The PCR employed 60 Vbeta primers together with 13 Jbeta primers. The table came from immunoSEQ multiplex PCR; TCRdb's copy has only in-frame clones and leaves some out. The data contain fewer than 130,000 clones, 65% of them singletons. This CDR3 is built from 15 residues. The V gene end was trimmed by 0 bases and the J gene end by 9 bases; junction bases not matched to a gene: 5. The germline V gene encodes CDR1 SGDLS and CDR2 YYNGEE. This chain uses TRBV9 with TRBJ2-1; 11 bases are a match to TRBD2. This sequence originates from a man younger than 45 in good health and CMV-seropositive. The sequenced material came from PBMCs. The CDR3 DNA reads TGTGCCAGCAGCGTAGGTAGCGGGGGGGCCGGTGAGCAGTTCTTC. Amino acid sequence: CASSVGSGGAGEQFF.